This TCR beta chain derives from a study of CXCR3-negative and CXCR3-positive naive CD8 T cells (dated by TCRdb to the late 2010s). Broadly, across the study: About 150 million TRB reads were obtained in total, roughly 1.5 +/- 0.3 million reads per library. For the TRBV-TRBJ cluster analysis, the naive subsets came from 5 or 6 donors, while the memory cells came from 3 donors. The diversity and physicochemical repertoire analyses included ten to eleven donors pooled from two independent experiments.

On the study overall, not on this receptor specifically: Compared with CXCR3-negative naive cells, CXCR3-positive naive cells had TRB CDR3s with higher hydrophobicity (lower Kidera factor 4), lower energy, and higher strength and volume indices. Repertoire diversity was comparably high in both naive subsets but much lower in memory CD8+ T cells. Similar TRBV-TRBJ usage was shown by naive CXCR3-negative and CXCR3-positive cells from the same donor, whereas distinct patterns were shown by memory cells. Freshly isolated PBMCs were used for most assays because CXCR3 expression went down partially after cryopreservation. Because surface CD5, which is linked to self-reactivity in mice, was comparable between the naive subsets, TCR interaction strength was also inferred from the physicochemical properties of TRB CDR3s.

On this clonotype: This clone's antigen is unknown.

Sequencing was carried out with a NextSeq 550. The Human TCR Profiling Kit (MiLaboratory) was used to make UMI-labeled 5' RACE TRB cDNA libraries. The full amount of extracted RNA was used for cDNA synthesis, and the full amount of resulting cDNA was used for PCR amplification. The libraries were made side by side, with each library going through the same number of PCR cycles. Per the authors' processing: About 49,000 +/- 11,000 unique UMI-labeled TRB cDNA molecules per library were extracted with MIGEC and MiXCR, with at least two reads per UMI required. An average of approximately 40,000 +/- 10,000 functional in-frame TRB CDR3 nucleotide clonotypes without stop codons was found per library. After downsampling to 5000 UMI-labeled TRB molecules per sample, diversity metrics such as normalized Shannon-Wiener and Chao1 were calculated in VDJtools. VDJtools was used to calculate clonotype-size-weighted physicochemical properties of the central five CDR3 residues, namely interaction energy, strength, volume and Kidera factor 4. TCRdb reprocessed the reads, so every CDR3 protein sequence counts as one entry and DNA is not shown. The V and J calls follow TCRdb's processing rather than the paper's. The sample's own table lists about 110,000 distinct CDR3 sequences. The ten largest clonotypes hold more than 0.3% of the sample.

For each CD8+ T cell subset, flow sorting was done in triplicate, and roughly 320,000 cells per subset went directly into RLT lysis buffer. Naive CD8+ T cells were defined stringently as CD45RO-CCR7+CD27+CD95- to exclude memory contaminants. Peripheral blood mononuclear cells were isolated from buffy coats by standard density gradient centrifugation. Naive CXCR3-negative and CXCR3-positive CD8+ T cells were flow-sorted on a FACSAria III. Total RNA was extracted from sorted cells with an RNeasy Mini Kit. The CDR3 holds 14 amino acids from the cysteine to the phenylalanine. The entry carries no DNA sequence. The CDR1 and CDR2 encoded by the germline V gene are SQVTM and ANQGSEA.

Sample: naive CXCR3+ CD8+ T cells from blood. What this sample's cell subset or site label stands for: CD45RO-CCR7+CD27+CD95- naive CD8+ T cells expressing CXCR3 (TNR3+). The receptor was derived from a human donor in good health. Some clones in this sample may be carry-over from other donors' samples. This receptor chain uses TRBV29-1 and TRBJ1-1; TCRdb's D call, TRBD1, is unchecked because there is no DNA. The CDR3 protein sequence reads: CSAFGQGASTEAFF.